These T cell receptor beta chains were read from a single sample in a study of cytomegalovirus exposure and HLA in healthy donors. The protocol was immunoSEQ multiplex PCR, while the TCRdb copy is restricted to in-frame clones and leaves out a portion. The repertoire holds 70,000 or so clones, with around 93% as singletons. Input material: PBMCs. These receptors all stem from a man aged 18 to 29 in good health and CMV-seronegative. Each CDR3 is given with its conserved first and last residue. A D gene is named only where the DNA matches it firmly. Rows give clone size only sometimes, using once, few, many, or a class for an expanded clone.

D gene: .; clone size: once; J gene: TRBJ2-1; V gene: TRBV28; CDR3 protein: CASRGHSEAYNEQFF; CDR3 DNA: TGTGCCAGCAGGGGACACTCAGAGGCCTACAATGAGCAGTTCTTC
D gene: TRBD2; clone size: few; J gene: TRBJ2-1; V gene: TRBV7-6; CDR3 protein: CASSLEPSGRNEQFF; CDR3 DNA: TGTGCCAGCAGCTTAGAACCTAGCGGGAGAAATGAGCAGTTCTTC
D gene: TRBD2; clone size: .; J gene: TRBJ2-1; V gene: TRBV19; CDR3 protein: CASRVSGSVYNEQFF; CDR3 DNA: TGTGCCAGTAGGGTTAGCGGGAGTGTCTACAATGAGCAGTTCTTC
D gene: TRBD1; clone size: .; J gene: TRBJ1-1; V gene: TRBV2; CDR3 protein: CASSGDRGNTEAFF; CDR3 DNA: TGTGCCAGCAGTGGGGACAGGGGGAACACTGAAGCTTTCTTT
D gene: .; clone size: .; J gene: TRBJ2-2; V gene: TRBV9; CDR3 protein: CASSVVVGRGSGELFF; CDR3 DNA: TGTGCCAGCAGCGTAGTAGTAGGGAGAGGTTCCGGGGAGCTGTTTTTT
D gene: .; clone size: .; J gene: TRBJ2-7; V gene: TRBV28; CDR3 protein: CASSSRQVGGGKQYF; CDR3 DNA: TGTGCCAGCAGTTCACGACAGGTGGGGGGGGGCAAGCAGTACTTC
D gene: .; clone size: .; J gene: TRBJ2-1; V gene: TRBV5-1; CDR3 protein: CASSLGASNNEQFF; CDR3 DNA: TGCGCCAGCAGCTTGGGGGCCTCGAACAATGAGCAGTTCTTC
D gene: TRBD1; clone size: .; J gene: TRBJ1-5; V gene: TRBV19; CDR3 protein: CASSSRTGGAGNQPQHF; CDR3 DNA: TGTGCCAGTAGTTCCCGGACAGGGGGCGCGGGAAATCAGCCCCAGCATTTT
D gene: .; clone size: .; J gene: TRBJ2-5; V gene: TRBV14; CDR3 protein: CASSQTLRETQYF; CDR3 DNA: TGTGCCAGCAGCCAAACCTTGCGAGAGACCCAGTACTTC
D gene: .; clone size: .; J gene: TRBJ2-7; V gene: TRBV15; CDR3 protein: CATSRDKERYEQYF; CDR3 DNA: TGTGCCACCAGCAGAGATAAGGAGCGCTACGAGCAGTACTTC
D gene: TRBD2; clone size: .; J gene: TRBJ2-1; V gene: TRBV4-1; CDR3 protein: CASSQEFRTSADYNEQFF; CDR3 DNA: TGCGCCAGCAGCCAAGAATTTCGGACTAGCGCCGACTACAATGAGCAGTTCTTC
D gene: .; clone size: .; J gene: TRBJ1-3; V gene: TRBV19; CDR3 protein: CASRTYSGNTIYF; CDR3 DNA: TGTGCCAGTCGGACTTATTCTGGAAACACCATATATTTT
D gene: TRBD1; clone size: few; J gene: TRBJ2-1; V gene: TRBV19; CDR3 protein: CASSLAGQGFISGNEQFF; CDR3 DNA: TGTGCCAGTAGTTTGGCAGGACAGGGATTTATATCTGGCAATGAGCAGTTCTTC
D gene: TRBD2; clone size: .; J gene: TRBJ2-1; V gene: TRBV27; CDR3 protein: CASSFAVAGAPPFF; CDR3 DNA: TGTGCCAGCAGTTTTGCGGTAGCGGGAGCCCCTCCGTTCTTC
D gene: .; clone size: .; J gene: TRBJ1-3; V gene: TRBV28; CDR3 protein: CASAPPRSTDSGNTIYF; CDR3 DNA: TGTGCCAGCGCCCCCCCCCGATCGACAGACTCTGGAAACACCATATATTTT
D gene: TRBD2; clone size: .; J gene: TRBJ2-7; V gene: TRBV28; CDR3 protein: CASSLLADEQYF; CDR3 DNA: TGTGCCAGCAGCTTACTAGCGGACGAGCAGTACTTC
D gene: TRBD1; clone size: .; J gene: TRBJ1-4; V gene: TRBV5-1; CDR3 protein: CASSLQGAGANEKLFF; CDR3 DNA: TGCGCCAGCAGCCTCCAGGGGGCGGGGGCTAATGAAAAACTGTTTTTT
D gene: TRBD2; clone size: once; J gene: TRBJ2-3; V gene: TRBV19; CDR3 protein: CASSISASGRLSTDTQYF; CDR3 DNA: TGTGCCAGTAGTATATCGGCTAGCGGGAGGCTTAGCACAGATACGCAGTATTTT
D gene: .; clone size: .; J gene: TRBJ2-6; V gene: TRBV7-3; CDR3 protein: CASSSLDRSSGANVLTF; CDR3 DNA: TGTGCCAGCAGCTCTCTAGACCGAAGCTCTGGGGCCAACGTCCTGACTTTC
D gene: .; clone size: .; J gene: TRBJ2-5; V gene: TRBV28; CDR3 protein: CASSSEDRKKTQYF; CDR3 DNA: TGTGCCAGCAGTTCCGAAGACAGGAAAAAGACCCAGTACTTC
D gene: TRBD1; clone size: .; J gene: TRBJ2-1; V gene: TRBV4-2; CDR3 protein: CASSQDGTGAYNEQFF; CDR3 DNA: TGTGCCAGCAGCCAGGACGGGACAGGGGCTTACAATGAGCAGTTCTTC
D gene: .; clone size: .; J gene: TRBJ2-1; V gene: TRBV27; CDR3 protein: CASSSQGNNEQFF; CDR3 DNA: TGTGCCAGCAGTTCCCAGGGAAACAATGAGCAGTTCTTC
D gene: .; clone size: .; J gene: TRBJ1-1; V gene: TRBV11-2; CDR3 protein: CASSQDWTGKAFF; CDR3 DNA: TGTGCCAGCAGTCAGGACTGGACCGGTAAAGCTTTCTTT
D gene: TRBD2; clone size: .; J gene: TRBJ2-1; V gene: TRBV2; CDR3 protein: CASSVGRADEQFF; CDR3 DNA: TGTGCCAGCAGTGTCGGGAGGGCCGATGAGCAGTTCTTC
D gene: TRBD1; clone size: .; J gene: TRBJ2-5; V gene: TRBV5-1; CDR3 protein: CASSAGTGGLETQYF; CDR3 DNA: TGCGCCAGCAGCGCCGGGACAGGTGGATTAGAGACCCAGTACTTC
D gene: TRBD2; clone size: .; J gene: TRBJ2-7; V gene: TRBV2; CDR3 protein: CATHPASGSGFAYEQYF; CDR3 DNA: TGTGCCACCCACCCCGCTAGCGGGAGTGGTTTTGCCTACGAGCAGTACTTC
D gene: .; clone size: .; J gene: TRBJ2-3; V gene: TRBV28; CDR3 protein: CASSLRAGQYF; CDR3 DNA: TGTGCCAGCAGTTTACGGGCGGGTCAGTATTTT
D gene: TRBD2; clone size: .; J gene: TRBJ2-1; V gene: TRBV5-1; CDR3 protein: CASRSEVSGRARNEQFF; CDR3 DNA: TGCGCCAGCAGGTCTGAGGTTTCTGGGAGGGCGAGGAATGAGCAGTTCTTC
D gene: .; clone size: .; J gene: TRBJ1-1; V gene: TRBV29-1; CDR3 protein: CSGTPGSSTEAFF; CDR3 DNA: TGCAGCGGGACACCAGGGTCAAGCACTGAAGCTTTCTTT
D gene: TRBD2; clone size: .; J gene: TRBJ2-7; V gene: TRBV5-1; CDR3 protein: CASSSLAGDYEQYF; CDR3 DNA: TGCGCCAGCAGCTCGTTAGCGGGAGACTACGAGCAGTACTTC
D gene: TRBD2; clone size: .; J gene: TRBJ2-1; V gene: TRBV27; CDR3 protein: CASSPLAGGFYNEQFF; CDR3 DNA: TGTGCCAGCAGTCCGCTAGCGGGAGGGTTCTACAATGAGCAGTTCTTC
D gene: .; clone size: .; J gene: TRBJ1-2; V gene: TRBV19; CDR3 protein: CASIHRQATHRYTF; CDR3 DNA: TGTGCCAGTATCCACCGTCAGGCTACCCACCGCTACACCTTC
D gene: .; clone size: .; J gene: TRBJ2-1; V gene: TRBV4-3; CDR3 protein: CASSQPGFYNEQFF; CDR3 DNA: TGCGCCAGCAGCCAGCCGGGATTTTACAATGAGCAGTTCTTC
D gene: .; clone size: .; J gene: TRBJ1-5; V gene: TRBV28; CDR3 protein: CASTLGFGYSNQPQHF; CDR3 DNA: TGTGCCAGCACCTTGGGCTTCGGTTATAGCAATCAGCCCCAGCATTTT
D gene: .; clone size: once; J gene: TRBJ2-7; V gene: TRBV7-2; CDR3 protein: CASSQAGVQSYEQYF; CDR3 DNA: TGTGCCAGCAGCCAAGCGGGCGTGCAGTCCTACGAGCAGTACTTC